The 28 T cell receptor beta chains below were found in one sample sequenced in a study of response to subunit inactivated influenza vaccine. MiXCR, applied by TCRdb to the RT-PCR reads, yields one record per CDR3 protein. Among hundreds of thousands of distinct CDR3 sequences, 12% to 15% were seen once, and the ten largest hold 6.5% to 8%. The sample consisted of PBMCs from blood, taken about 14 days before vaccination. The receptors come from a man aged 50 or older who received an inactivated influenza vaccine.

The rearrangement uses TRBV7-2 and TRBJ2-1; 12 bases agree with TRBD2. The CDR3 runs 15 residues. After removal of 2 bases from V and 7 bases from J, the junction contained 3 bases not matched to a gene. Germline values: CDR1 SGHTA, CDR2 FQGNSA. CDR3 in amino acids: CASSLMGTSGNEQFF. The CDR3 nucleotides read TGTGCCAGCAGCTTAATGGGGACTAGCGGGAATGAGCAGTTCTTC.

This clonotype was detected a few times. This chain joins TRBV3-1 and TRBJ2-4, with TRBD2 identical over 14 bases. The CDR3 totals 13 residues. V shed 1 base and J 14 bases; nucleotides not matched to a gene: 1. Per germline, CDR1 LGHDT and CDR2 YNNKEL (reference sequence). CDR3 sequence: CASSQGLAGGEYF. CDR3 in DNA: TGTGCCAGCAGCCAAGGACTAGCGGGGGGGGAGTACTTC.

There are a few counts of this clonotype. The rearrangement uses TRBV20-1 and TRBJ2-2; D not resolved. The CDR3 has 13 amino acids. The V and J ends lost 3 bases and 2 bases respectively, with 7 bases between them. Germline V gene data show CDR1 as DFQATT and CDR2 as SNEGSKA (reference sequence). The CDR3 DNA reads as TGCAGTGCTAGTCAAGAAAACACCGGGGAGCTGTTTTTT. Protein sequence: CSASQENTGELFF.

CDR3 sequence: CASSVEVGTPYEQYF. The CDR3 DNA reads as TGTGCCAGCAGCGTAGAAGTGGGGACCCCCTACGAGCAGTACTTC. The V gene is TRBV9, the J gene TRBJ2-7; either TRBD1 or TRBD2 may supply D (5 bases each). With 0 bases removed from V and 2 bases from J, the gap between germline ends came to 12 bases. The CDR3 contains 15 residues. Germline CDR1 SGDLS, CDR2 YYNGEE.

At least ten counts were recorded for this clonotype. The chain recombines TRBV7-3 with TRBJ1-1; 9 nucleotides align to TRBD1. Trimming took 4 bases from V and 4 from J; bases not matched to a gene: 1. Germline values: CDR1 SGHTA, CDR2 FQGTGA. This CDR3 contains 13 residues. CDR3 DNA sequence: TGTGCCAGCAGCTCGGACAGGGGCACTGAAGCTTTCTTT. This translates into CASSSDRGTEAFF.

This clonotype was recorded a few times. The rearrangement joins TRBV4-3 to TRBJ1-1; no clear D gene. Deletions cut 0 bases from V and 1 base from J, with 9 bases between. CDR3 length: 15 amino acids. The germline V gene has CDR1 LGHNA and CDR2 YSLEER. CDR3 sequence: CASSQDWLTNTEAFF. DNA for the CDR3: TGCGCCAGCAGCCAAGATTGGCTAACGAACACTGAAGCTTTCTTT.

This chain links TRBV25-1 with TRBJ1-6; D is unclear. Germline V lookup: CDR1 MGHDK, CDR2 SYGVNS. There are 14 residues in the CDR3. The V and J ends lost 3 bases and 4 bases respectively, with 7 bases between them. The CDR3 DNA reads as TGTGCCAGCAGTGAGAGCGGGTATAATTCACCCCTCCACTTT. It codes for CASSESGYNSPLHF.

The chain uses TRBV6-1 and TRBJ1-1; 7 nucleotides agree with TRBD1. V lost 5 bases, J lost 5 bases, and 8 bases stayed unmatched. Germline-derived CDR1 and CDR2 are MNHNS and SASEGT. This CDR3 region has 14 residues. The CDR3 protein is CASSPATGRTEAFF. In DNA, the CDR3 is TGTGCCAGCAGTCCCGCGACAGGGCGAACTGAAGCTTTCTTT.

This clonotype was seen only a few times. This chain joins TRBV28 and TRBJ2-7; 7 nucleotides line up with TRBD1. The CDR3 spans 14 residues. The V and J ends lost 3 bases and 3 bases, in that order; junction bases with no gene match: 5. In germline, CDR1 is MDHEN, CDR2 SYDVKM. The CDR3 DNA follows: TGTGCCAGCAGTTTGTCGAGGGGGCGCTACGAGCAGTACTTC. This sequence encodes CASSLSRGRYEQYF.

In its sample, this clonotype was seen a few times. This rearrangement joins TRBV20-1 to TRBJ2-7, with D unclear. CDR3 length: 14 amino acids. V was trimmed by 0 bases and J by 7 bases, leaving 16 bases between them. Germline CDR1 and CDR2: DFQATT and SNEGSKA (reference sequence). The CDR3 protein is CSARDYWWGGEQYF. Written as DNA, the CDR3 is TGCAGTGCTAGAGATTATTGGTGGGGTGGAGAGCAGTACTTC.

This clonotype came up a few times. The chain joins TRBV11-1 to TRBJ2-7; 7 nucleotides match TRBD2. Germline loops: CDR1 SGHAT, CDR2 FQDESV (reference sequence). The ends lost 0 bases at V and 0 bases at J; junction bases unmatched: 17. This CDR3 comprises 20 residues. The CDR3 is CASSLAHSTGGGDFSYEQYF. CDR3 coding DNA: TGTGCCAGCAGCTTAGCGCACTCAACCGGGGGAGGGGACTTCTCCTACGAGCAGTACTTC.

The CDR3 bases are TGTGCCAGCAGCCAGAACCAGGGGGCGAGCACAGATACGCAGTATTTT. Protein product: CASSQNQGASTDTQYF. The rearrangement joins TRBV7-2 to TRBJ2-3, with 8 bases aligning to TRBD1. The J segment lost 0 bases and the V segment lost 5 bases, leaving 7 bases of the junction unmatched. The CDR3 totals 16 residues. Germline V gene data show CDR1 as SGHTA and CDR2 as FQGNSA.

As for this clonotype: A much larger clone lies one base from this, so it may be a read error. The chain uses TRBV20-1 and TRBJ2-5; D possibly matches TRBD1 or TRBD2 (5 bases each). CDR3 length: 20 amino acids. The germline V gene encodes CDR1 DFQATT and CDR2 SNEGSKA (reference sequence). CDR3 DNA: TGCTGTGCTAATAGTGGGCCGGCGCCGGGACCAAAAGCGCGGGCGGAGACCCAGTACTTC. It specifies CCANSGPAPGPKARAETQYF.

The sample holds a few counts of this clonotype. In nucleotides, the CDR3 is TGTGCCAGCAGTTACTCACCAGGGCCCAAAAACATTCAGTACTTC. It is translated as CASSYSPGPKNIQYF. The chain uses TRBV6-5 and TRBJ2-4, with D possibly matching TRBD1 (5 bases). This CDR3 has 15 residues. Germline CDR1 is MNHEY and CDR2 is SVGAGI. The V gene lost 0 bases and the J gene lost 2 bases, with 8 bases spanning the gap.

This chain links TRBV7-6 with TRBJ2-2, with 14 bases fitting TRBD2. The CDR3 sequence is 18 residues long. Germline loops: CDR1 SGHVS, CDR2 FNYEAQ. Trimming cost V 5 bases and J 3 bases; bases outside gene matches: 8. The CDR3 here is CASSPGTSGGSYTGELFF. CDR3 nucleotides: TGTGCCAGCAGCCCTGGGACTAGCGGGGGTAGTTACACCGGGGAGCTGTTTTTT.

CDR3 protein: CASSPGQMTEAFF. Here the CDR3 DNA reads TGCGCCAGCAGCCCTGGACAGATGACTGAAGCTTTCTTT. The chain links TRBV4-3 to TRBJ1-1; TRBD1 might be the D (6 bases). The CDR3 runs to 13 residues. Trimming pared 4 bases from V and 5 bases from J, leaving 11 bases between. Looked up from germline, CDR1 is LGHNA and CDR2 is YSLEER.

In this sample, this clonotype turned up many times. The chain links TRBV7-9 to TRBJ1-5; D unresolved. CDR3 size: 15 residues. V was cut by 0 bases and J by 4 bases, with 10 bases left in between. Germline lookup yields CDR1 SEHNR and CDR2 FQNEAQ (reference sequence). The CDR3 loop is CASSLAGSPNQPQHF. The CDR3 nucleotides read TGTGCCAGCAGCTTAGCGGGGTCCCCGAATCAGCCCCAGCATTTT.

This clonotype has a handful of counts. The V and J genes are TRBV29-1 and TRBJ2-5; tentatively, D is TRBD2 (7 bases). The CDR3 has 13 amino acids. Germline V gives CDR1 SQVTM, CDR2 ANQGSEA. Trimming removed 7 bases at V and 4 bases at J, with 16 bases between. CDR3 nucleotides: TGCAGCGAGACCACGGGGGGCACAGAGACCCAGTACTTC. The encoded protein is CSETTGGTETQYF.

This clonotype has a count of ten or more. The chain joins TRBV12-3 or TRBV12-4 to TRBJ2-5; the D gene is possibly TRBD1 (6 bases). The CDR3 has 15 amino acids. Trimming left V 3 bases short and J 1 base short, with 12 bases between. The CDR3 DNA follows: TGTGCCAGCAGTTTGAGTGGGGGCGGCCAAGAGACCCAGTACTTC. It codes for CASSLSGGGQETQYF.

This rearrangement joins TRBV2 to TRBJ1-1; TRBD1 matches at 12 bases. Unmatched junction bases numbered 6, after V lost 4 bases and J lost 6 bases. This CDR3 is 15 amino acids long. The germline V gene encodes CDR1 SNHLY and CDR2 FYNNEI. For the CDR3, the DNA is TGTGCCAGCAGTGGGGACAGGGGGCGAAGGTCTGAAGCTTTCTTT. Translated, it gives CASSGDRGRRSEAFF.

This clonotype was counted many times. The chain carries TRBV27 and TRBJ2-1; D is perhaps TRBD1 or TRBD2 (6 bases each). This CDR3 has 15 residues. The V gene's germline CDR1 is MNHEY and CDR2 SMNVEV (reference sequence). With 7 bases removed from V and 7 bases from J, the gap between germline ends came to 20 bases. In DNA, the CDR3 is TGTGCCAGCAACCCCGTATGGGGGGCCGAGAATGAGCAGTTCTTC. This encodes CASNPVWGAENEQFF.

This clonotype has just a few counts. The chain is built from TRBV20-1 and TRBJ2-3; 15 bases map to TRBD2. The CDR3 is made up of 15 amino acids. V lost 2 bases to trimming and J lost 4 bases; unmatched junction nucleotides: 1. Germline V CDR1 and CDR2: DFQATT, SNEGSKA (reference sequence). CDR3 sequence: CSARRTSGGADTQYF. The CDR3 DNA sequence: TGCAGTGCTAGAAGGACTAGCGGGGGGGCAGATACGCAGTATTTT.

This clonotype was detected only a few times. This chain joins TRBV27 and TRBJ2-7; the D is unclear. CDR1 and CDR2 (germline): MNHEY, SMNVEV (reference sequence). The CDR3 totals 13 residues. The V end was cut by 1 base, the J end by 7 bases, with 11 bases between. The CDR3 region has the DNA TGTGCCAGCAGTTTATACGGCCGGCCAGAGCAGTACTTC. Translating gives CASSLYGRPEQYF.

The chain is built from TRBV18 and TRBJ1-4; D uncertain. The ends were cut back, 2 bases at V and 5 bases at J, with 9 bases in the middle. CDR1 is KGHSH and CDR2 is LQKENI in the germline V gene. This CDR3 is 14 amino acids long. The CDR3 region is CASSPSGRNEKLFF. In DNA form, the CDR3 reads TGTGCCAGCTCACCAAGTGGTCGAAATGAAAAACTGTTTTTT.

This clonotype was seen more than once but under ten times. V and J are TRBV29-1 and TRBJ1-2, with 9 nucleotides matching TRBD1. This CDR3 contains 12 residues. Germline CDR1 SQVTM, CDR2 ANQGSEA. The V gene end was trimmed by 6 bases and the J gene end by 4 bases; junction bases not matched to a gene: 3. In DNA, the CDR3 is TGCAGCGTCTCGGACAGGGGCTATGGCTACACCTTC. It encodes CSVSDRGYGYTF. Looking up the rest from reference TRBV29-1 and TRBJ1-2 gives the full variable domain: SAVISQKPSRDICQRGTSLTIQCQVDSQVTMMFWYRQQPGQSLTLIATANQGSEATYESGFVIDKFPISRPNLTFSTLTVSNMSPEDSSIYLCSVSDRGYGYTFGSGTRLTVV.

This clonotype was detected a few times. The CDR3 is CASRKEQREYVYNEQFF. In nucleotides, the CDR3 is TGTGCCAGCAGGAAAGAACAGCGGGAGTACGTATACAATGAGCAGTTCTTC. The chain joins TRBV2 to TRBJ2-1; TRBD2 agrees at 8 bases. Germline V gives CDR1 SNHLY, CDR2 FYNNEI. V dropped 6 bases and J dropped 4; count of bases not matched to a gene: 14. CDR3 size: 17 residues.

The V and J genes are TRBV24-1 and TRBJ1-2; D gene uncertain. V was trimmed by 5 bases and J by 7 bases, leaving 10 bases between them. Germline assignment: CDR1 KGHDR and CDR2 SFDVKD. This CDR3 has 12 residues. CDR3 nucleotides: TGTGCCACCAGTGGCTACGGGCGTGGCTACACCTTC. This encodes CATSGYGRGYTF.

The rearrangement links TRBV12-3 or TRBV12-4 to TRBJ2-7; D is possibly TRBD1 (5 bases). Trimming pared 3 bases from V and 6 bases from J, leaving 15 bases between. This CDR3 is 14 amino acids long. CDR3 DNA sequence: TGTGCCAGCAGTTTTCGGCAGGGTCAATCCGAGCAGTACTTC. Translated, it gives CASSFRQGQSEQYF.